This T cell receptor beta chain appears in the sequencing data of a study of CD8 T cells in ankylosing spondylitis. The study's findings and limits: CD8+ disease-linked clones were present at relatively low frequencies in blood. The authors reported significant enrichment of disease-linked clones in matched ankylosing spondylitis synovial fluid.

Quantitative 5'-RACE with molecular barcodes produced the TCR beta libraries. TCRdb redid the calling of the 5' RACE reads with MiXCR, one entry per CDR3 protein. This sample yields 150,000 to 200,000 distinct CDR3 sequences, of which around 19% are seen a single time; over 7% belongs to the top ten. This CDR3 region has 16 residues. Trimming took 7 bases from V and 3 from J; bases not matched to a gene: 12. CDR1 and CDR2 from the germline V gene are SQVTM and ANQGSEA. The table lists this clonotype with a few counts. Its cognate antigen is unknown. This clonotype originated in a male donor with ankylosing spondylitis or in good health (not recorded which). The specimen was blood, either unsorted or a sorted T cell fraction (not recorded which). This chain links TRBV29-1 with TRBJ2-6, with TRBD2 matching over 7 bases. The CDR3 DNA is TGCAGCGCCGGTGGGGCGGGAGCAAGTGGGGCCAACGTCCTGACTTTC. Translation gives CSAGGAGASGANVLTF.